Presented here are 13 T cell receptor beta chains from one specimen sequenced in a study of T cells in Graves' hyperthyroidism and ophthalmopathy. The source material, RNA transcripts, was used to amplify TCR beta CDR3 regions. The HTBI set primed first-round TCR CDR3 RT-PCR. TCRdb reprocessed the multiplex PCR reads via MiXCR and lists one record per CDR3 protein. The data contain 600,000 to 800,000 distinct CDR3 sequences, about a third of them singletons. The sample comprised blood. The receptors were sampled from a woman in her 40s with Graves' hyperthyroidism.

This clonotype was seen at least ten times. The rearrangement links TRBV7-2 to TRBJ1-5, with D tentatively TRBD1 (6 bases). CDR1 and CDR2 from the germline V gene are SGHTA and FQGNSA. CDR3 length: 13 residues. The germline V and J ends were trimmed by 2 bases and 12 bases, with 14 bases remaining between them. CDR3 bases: TGTGCCAGCAGCTTACCGGGGGACATCCACCAGCATTTT. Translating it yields CASSLPGDIHQHF.

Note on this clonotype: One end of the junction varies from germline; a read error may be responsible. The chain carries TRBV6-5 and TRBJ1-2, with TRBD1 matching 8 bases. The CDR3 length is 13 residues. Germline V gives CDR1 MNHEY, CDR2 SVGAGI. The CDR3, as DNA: TGTGCCAGCAGTTTGGACAGGGAGTATGGCCACACCTTC. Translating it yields CASSLDREYGHTF.

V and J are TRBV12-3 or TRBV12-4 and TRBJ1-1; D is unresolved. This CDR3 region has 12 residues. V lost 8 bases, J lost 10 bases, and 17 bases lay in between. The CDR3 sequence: CASSLSGFSAFF. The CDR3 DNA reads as TGTGCCAGCTCTTTGTCCGGGTTCTCAGCTTTCTTT.

The CDR3 here is CASSITGYGYTF. CDR3 DNA sequence: TGTGCCAGCAGCATTACAGGATATGGCTACACCTTC. The chain employs TRBV7-2 and TRBJ1-2; TRBD1 is a possible D gene (5 bases). This CDR3 comprises 12 residues. Germline loops: CDR1 SGHTA, CDR2 FQGNSA. Trimming took off 5 bases at V and 5 bases at J, with 9 bases between the two ends.

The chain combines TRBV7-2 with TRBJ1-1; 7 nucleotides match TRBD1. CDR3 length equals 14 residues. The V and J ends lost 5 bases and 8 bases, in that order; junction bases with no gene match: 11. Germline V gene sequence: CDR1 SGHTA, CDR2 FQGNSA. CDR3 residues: CASSAGGGVEEAFF. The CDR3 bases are TGTGCCAGCAGCGCAGGGGGGGGGGTAGAAGAAGCTTTCTTT.

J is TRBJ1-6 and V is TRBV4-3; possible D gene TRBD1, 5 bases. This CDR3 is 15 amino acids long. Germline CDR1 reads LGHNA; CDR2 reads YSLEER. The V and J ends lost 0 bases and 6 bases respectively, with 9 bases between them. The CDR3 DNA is TGCGCCAGCAGCCAAGAGGTCCAGGGTAATTCACCCCTCCACTTT. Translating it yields CASSQEVQGNSPLHF.

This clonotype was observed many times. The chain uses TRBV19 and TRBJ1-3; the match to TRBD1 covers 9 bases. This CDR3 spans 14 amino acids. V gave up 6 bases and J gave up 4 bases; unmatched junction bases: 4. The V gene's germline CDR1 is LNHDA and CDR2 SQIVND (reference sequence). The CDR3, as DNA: TGTGCCAGTAGAACAGGGGGCTCAGGAAACACCATATATTTT. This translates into CASRTGGSGNTIYF. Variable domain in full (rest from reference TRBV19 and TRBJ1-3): DGGITQSPKYLFRKEGQNVTLSCEQNLNHDAMYWYRQDPGQGLRLIYYSQIVNDFQKGDIAEGYSVSREKKESFPLTVTSAQKNPTAFYLCASRTGGSGNTIYFGEGSWLTVV.

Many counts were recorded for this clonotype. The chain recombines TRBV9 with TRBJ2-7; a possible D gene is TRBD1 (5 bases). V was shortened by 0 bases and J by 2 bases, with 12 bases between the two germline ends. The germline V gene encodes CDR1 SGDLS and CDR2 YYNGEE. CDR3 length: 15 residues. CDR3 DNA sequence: TGTGCCAGCAGCGTAGAGGACACGGCTACCTACGAGCAGTACTTC. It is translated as CASSVEDTATYEQYF.

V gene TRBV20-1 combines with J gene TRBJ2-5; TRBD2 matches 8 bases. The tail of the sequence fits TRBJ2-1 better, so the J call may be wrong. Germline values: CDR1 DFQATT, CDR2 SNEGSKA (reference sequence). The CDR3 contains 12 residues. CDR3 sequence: CSARLAGNEQFF. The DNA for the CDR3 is TGCAGTGCTAGGTTAGCGGGAAATGAGCAGTTCTTC.

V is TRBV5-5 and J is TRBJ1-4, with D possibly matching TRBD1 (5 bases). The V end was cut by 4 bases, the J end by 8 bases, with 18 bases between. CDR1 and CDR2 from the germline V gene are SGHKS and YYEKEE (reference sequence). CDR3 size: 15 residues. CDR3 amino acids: CASSQEQGRLEKLFF. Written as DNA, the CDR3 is TGTGCCAGCAGCCAAGAGCAGGGCCGTTTAGAAAAACTGTTTTTT.

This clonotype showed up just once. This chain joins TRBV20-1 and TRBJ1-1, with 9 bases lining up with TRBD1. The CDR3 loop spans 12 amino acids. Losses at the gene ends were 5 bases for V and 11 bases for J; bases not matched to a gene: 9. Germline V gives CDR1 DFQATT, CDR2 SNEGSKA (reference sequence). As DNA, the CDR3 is TGCAGTGCTCCCACGGGACAGGGCAAGGCTTTCTTT. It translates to CSAPTGQGKAFF.

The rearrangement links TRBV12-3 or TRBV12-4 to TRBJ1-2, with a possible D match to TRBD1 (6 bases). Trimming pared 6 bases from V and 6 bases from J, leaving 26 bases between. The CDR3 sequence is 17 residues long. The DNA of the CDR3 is TGTGCCAGCAGCGCCGTCGACAGGAGAATTGACTTTAATGGCTACACCTTC. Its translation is CASSAVDRRIDFNGYTF.

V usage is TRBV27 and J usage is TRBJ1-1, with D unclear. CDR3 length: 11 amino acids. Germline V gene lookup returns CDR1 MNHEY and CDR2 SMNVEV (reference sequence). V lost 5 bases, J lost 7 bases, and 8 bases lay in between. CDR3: CASSTMGEAFF. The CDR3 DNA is TGTGCCAGCAGTACCATGGGTGAAGCTTTCTTT.